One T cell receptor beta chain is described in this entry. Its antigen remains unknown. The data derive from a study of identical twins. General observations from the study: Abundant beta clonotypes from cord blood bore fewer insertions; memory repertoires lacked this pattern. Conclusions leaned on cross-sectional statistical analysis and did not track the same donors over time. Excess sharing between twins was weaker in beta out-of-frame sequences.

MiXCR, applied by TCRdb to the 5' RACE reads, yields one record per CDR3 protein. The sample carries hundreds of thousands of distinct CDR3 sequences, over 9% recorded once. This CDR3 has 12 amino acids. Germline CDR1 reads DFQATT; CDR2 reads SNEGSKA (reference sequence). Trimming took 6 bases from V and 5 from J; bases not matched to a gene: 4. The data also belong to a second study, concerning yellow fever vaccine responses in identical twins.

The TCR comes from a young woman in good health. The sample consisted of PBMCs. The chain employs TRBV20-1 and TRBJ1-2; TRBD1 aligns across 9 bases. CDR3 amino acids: CSAIGQGYGYTF. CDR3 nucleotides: TGCAGTGCCATAGGACAGGGGTATGGCTACACCTTC.